Shown below are 5 T cell receptor beta chains from a single sample sequenced in a study of cytomegalovirus exposure and HLA in healthy donors. The table came from immunoSEQ multiplex PCR; TCRdb's copy has only in-frame clones and leaves some out. The sample lists some 120,000 clones, about 85% seen once, with under 2.5% in the top ten. What was sequenced was PBMCs. These receptor sequences come from a woman in her 30s in good health and CMV-seronegative.

The gene calls are TRBV9 and TRBJ2-2; 7 nucleotides line up with TRBD2. V was pared by 4 bases and J by 0 bases, with 6 bases of the junction left unmatched. The germline V gene encodes CDR1 SGDLS and CDR2 YYNGEE. The CDR3 contains 16 residues. The CDR3 sequence is CASSTRLATNTGELFF. The CDR3 coding sequence is TGTGCCAGCAGCACACGACTAGCAACGAACACCGGGGAGCTGTTTTTT.

The chain recombines TRBV15 with TRBJ1-2; the match to TRBD1 covers 9 bases. This CDR3 region has 15 residues. V shed 8 bases and J 4 bases; nucleotides not matched to a gene: 11. Germline V lookup: CDR1 LNHNV, CDR2 YYDKDF (reference sequence). The DNA of the CDR3 is TGTGCCACCGGACTAGGGACAGGGCTCGGCTATGGCTACACCTTC. It codes for CATGLGTGLGYGYTF.

This clone was recorded only once. The V call is TRBV27, the J call TRBJ1-2; 7 bases agree with TRBD1. V was clipped by 6 bases and J by 1 base; unmatched bases: 8. Germline V gene sequence: CDR1 MNHEY, CDR2 SMNVEV (reference sequence). This CDR3 is 15 amino acids long. The CDR3 coding sequence is TGTGCCAGCAGGCCGTGGACAGGTGATAACTATGGCTACACCTTC. It translates to CASRPWTGDNYGYTF.

This rearrangement joins TRBV5-4 to TRBJ2-1; D unresolved. V was pared by 5 bases and J by 4 bases, with 13 bases between. This CDR3 is 14 amino acids long. CDR1 SGHNT and CDR2 YYREEE come from the germline V gene (reference sequence). The CDR3 DNA reads as TGTGCCAGCAGTAACCCTCAGGCATACAATGAGCAGTTCTTC. Translating it yields CASSNPQAYNEQFF.

The gene calls are TRBV19 and TRBJ2-1, with a weak D call TRBD2 (5 bases). The CDR3 totals 17 residues. Germline V lookup: CDR1 LNHDA, CDR2 SQIVND (reference sequence). Deletions cut 6 bases from V and 0 bases from J, with 18 bases between. In DNA, the CDR3 is TGTGCCAGTAGCCCCTTCCTACGGGGAAGCTCCTACAATGAGCAGTTCTTC. It codes for CASSPFLRGSSYNEQFF.